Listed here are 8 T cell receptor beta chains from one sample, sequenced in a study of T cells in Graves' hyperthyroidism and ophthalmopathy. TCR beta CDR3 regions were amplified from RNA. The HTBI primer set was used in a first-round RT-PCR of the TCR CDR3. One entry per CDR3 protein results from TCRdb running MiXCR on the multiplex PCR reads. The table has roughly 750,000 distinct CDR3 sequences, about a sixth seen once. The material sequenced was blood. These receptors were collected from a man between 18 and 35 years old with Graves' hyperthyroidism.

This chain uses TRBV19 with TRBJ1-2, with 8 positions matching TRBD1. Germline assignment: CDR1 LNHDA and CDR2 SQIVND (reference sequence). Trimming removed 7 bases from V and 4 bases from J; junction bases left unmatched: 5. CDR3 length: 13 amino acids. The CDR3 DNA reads TGTGCCAGTACCCAGGGGGCAGGCTATGGCTACACCTTC. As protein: CASTQGAGYGYTF.

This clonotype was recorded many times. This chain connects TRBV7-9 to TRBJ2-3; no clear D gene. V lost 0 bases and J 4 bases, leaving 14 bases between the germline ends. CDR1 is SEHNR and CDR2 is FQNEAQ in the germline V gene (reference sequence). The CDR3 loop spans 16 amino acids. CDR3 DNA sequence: TGTGCCAGCAGCTTAGCTGCGACCCGATGGGCAGATACGCAGTATTTT. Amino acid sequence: CASSLAATRWADTQYF.

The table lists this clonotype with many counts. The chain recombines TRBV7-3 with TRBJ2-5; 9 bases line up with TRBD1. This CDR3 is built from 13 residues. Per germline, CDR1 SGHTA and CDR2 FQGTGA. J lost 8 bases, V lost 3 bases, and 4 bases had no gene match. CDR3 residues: CASSFDRGNTQYF. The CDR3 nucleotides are TGTGCCAGCAGCTTCGACAGGGGGAATACCCAGTACTTC.

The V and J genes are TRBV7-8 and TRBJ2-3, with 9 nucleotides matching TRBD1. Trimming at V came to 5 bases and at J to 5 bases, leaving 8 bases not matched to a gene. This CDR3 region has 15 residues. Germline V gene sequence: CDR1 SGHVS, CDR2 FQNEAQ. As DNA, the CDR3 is TGTGCCAGCAGCCACCGGGACAGGGCGGTAGATACGCAGTATTTT. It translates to CASSHRDRAVDTQYF.

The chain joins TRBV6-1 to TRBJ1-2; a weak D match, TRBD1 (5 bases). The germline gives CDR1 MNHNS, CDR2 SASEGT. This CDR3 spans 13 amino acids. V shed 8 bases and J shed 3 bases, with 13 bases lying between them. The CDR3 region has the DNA TGTGCCAGCTGGCCGGGACGAGACTATGGCTACACCTTC. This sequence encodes CASWPGRDYGYTF.

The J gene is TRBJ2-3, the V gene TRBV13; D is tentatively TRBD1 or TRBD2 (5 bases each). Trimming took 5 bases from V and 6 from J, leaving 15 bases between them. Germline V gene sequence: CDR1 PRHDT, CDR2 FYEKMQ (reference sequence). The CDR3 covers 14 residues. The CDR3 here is CASSPGPLPDTQYF. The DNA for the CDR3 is TGTGCCAGCAGCCCGGGGCCCCTCCCGGATACGCAGTATTTT.

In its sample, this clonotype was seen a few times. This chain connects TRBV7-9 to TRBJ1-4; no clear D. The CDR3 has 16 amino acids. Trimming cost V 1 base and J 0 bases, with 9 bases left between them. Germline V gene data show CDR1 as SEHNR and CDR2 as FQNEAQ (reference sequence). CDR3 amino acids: CASSLVPSATNEKLFF. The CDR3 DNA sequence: TGTGCCAGCAGCTTAGTACCGTCAGCAACTAATGAAAAACTGTTTTTT.

CDR3 sequence reads: CASSASAPGGYTF. Written as DNA, the CDR3 is TGTGCCAGCAGTGCTTCGGCCCCGGGGGGCTACACCTTC. The genes are TRBV6-1 and TRBJ1-2; no clear D. This CDR3 has 13 amino acids. V dropped 4 bases and J dropped 8 bases, with 14 bases sitting between them. Germline V gene lookup returns CDR1 MNHNS and CDR2 SASEGT.